Below are 8 T cell receptor beta chains sequenced from a single sample in a study of tumor and adjacent non-tumor tissue in lung cancer. This sample's RNA came from whole unsorted tissue. A modified ARM-PCR protocol with three rounds of nested PCR amplified TCRbeta. Using its own MiXCR run on the multiplex PCR reads, TCRdb lists one record per CDR3 protein. Among 100,000 to 120,000 distinct CDR3 sequences, over 70% were seen once, and the ten largest hold more than 20%. Sequenced: lung tumor tissue. The source of these receptors is a man aged 65 to 85 with non-small cell lung cancer.

This clonotype was counted once. A junction boundary mismatches the germline segment, possibly from a read error. The chain is built from TRBV30 and TRBJ2-7, with no clear D. The CDR3 runs 17 residues. The V gene's germline CDR1 is GTSNPN and CDR2 SVGIG (reference sequence). CDR3 protein: CVWSGALARGLFYEQYF. The CDR3 region has the DNA TGTGTCTGGAGTGGAGCGCTGGCAAGAGGCCTCTTCTACGAGCAGTACTTC.

Notes on this clonotype: The conserved closing phenylalanine or tryptophan is absent in this CDR3, likely reflecting a read error. V is TRBV10-3 and J is TRBJ2-2; 7 bases are shared with TRBD1. The CDR3 is made up of 15 amino acids. Per germline, CDR1 ENHRY and CDR2 SYGVKD. The CDR3 region has the DNA TGTACCATAGCTACAGGGGCAAGTTACACCGGGGAGCTGTTTATT. Its protein product is CTIATGASYTGELFI.

To note about this clonotype: This could be a read error, since a much larger clone is one nucleotide away. V gene TRBV28 combines with J gene TRBJ1-2, with no clear D. CDR1 is MDHEN, CDR2 SYDVKM, per germline. V lost 2 bases and J 2 bases, leaving 9 bases between the germline ends. The CDR3 covers 14 residues. DNA of the CDR3: TGTGCCAGCAGTTTAACAGCCCGCAACTATGGCTACACCTTC. Translating gives CASSLTARNYGYTF.

A remark on this clonotype: One end of the junction fails to match germline, which may point to a read error. J is TRBJ2-7 and V is TRBV6-5; D tentatively fits TRBD1 or TRBD2 (5 bases each). CDR1 is MNHEY and CDR2 is SVGAGI in the germline V gene. The CDR3 consists of 14 residues. In nucleotides, the CDR3 is TGTGCCAGCATTTGGACGGGGACCCCCCGCGAGCAGAACTTC. This codes for CASIWTGTPREQNF.

Regarding this clonotype: A junction end diverges from the germline sequence, so it may reflect a read error. The rearrangement links TRBV6-1 to TRBJ2-3, with 8 bases lining up with TRBD2. CDR1 is MNHNS, CDR2 SASEGT, per germline. The CDR3 contains 17 residues. CDR3 amino acids: CASGGLAGGGGTDAQYF. The CDR3 DNA follows: TGTGCCAGCGGTGGGCTAGCGGGTGGGGGGGGCACAGATGCGCAGTATTTT.

With respect to this clonotype: The junction departs from germline at one end; a sequencing error may be responsible. The CDR3 bases are TGTGCCATCAGTTCCGCTCGCCAGTCCCAGCATTTT. Amino acid sequence: CAISSARQSQHF. This rearrangement joins TRBV12-3 or TRBV12-4 to TRBJ1-5; D gene unclear. The CDR3 runs 12 residues.

A single count supports this clonotype. At one end the junction does not follow the germline gene, possibly because of a read error. This rearrangement joins TRBV6-5 to TRBJ1-2, with TRBD1 matching 10 bases. CDR3 size: 17 residues. Germline values: CDR1 MNHEY, CDR2 SVGAGI. The chain's CDR3 is CVSNQGTGETANYGYTF. DNA of the CDR3: TGTGTCAGCAACCAAGGGACAGGGGAAACCGCTAACTATGGCTACACCTTC.

Notes on this clonotype: Since no conserved phenylalanine or tryptophan closes the CDR3, a read error is the likely cause. The chain links TRBV29-1 to TRBJ1-2; D ambiguous. The V gene's germline CDR1 is SQVTM and CDR2 ANQGSEA. CDR3 length: 13 amino acids. This CDR3 reads CCVLQTGAYGYTY. CDR3 sequence (DNA): TGCTGCGTACTCCAGACGGGAGCCTATGGCTACACCTAC.